Presented here are 4 T cell receptor beta chains from one specimen sequenced in a study of blood T cell repertoires in COVID-19. Using immunoSEQ multiplex PCR, the repertoire was profiled, and TCRdb retains in-frame clones only, with some absent. The data show 200,000 to 250,000 clones, with about 83% seen just once and roughly 2% held by the top ten. Sequencing input: peripheral blood. The receptors originated from a man aged 25-45 years who had recovered from COVID-19.

CDR3 protein: CASSFGNEQFF. The CDR3 nucleotides read TGTGCCAGCAGCTTCGGGAATGAGCAGTTCTTC. The chain couples TRBV11-2 to TRBJ2-1; no definite D call. There are 11 residues in the CDR3. Germline CDR1 SGHAT, CDR2 FQNNGV. V dropped 3 bases and J dropped 7 bases, with 4 bases sitting between them.

This clone has only a few counts. This sequence joins TRBV5-1 and TRBJ1-6, with 7 bases aligning to TRBD1. Per germline, CDR1 SGHRS and CDR2 YFSETQ. The CDR3 length is 13 residues. The trim removed 4 bases at V and 10 bases at J, leaving 5 bases unmatched. The CDR3, as DNA: TGCGCCAGCAGCCCCAGGGGGGACTCACCCCTCCACTTT. Protein product: CASSPRGDSPLHF.

The V call is TRBV2, the J call TRBJ1-2; D is unresolved. The germline V gene encodes CDR1 SNHLY and CDR2 FYNNEI. Trimming removed 6 bases from V and 4 bases from J, with 18 bases in between. CDR3 size: 15 residues. The CDR3 nucleotides are TGTGCCAGCAGCTCCCTTGACATCTTGTTCTATGGCTACACCTTC. Translating gives CASSSLDILFYGYTF. Looking up the rest from reference TRBV2 and TRBJ1-2 gives the full variable domain: EPEVTQTPSHQVTQMGQEVILRCVPISNHLYFYWYRQILGQKVEFLVSFYNNEISEKSEIFDDQFSVERPDGSNFTLKIRSTKLEDSAMYFCASSSLDILFYGYTFGSGTRLTVV.

The chain uses TRBV7-9 and TRBJ1-3, with 8 positions matching TRBD1. V dropped 5 bases and J dropped 0; count of bases not matched to a gene: 6. Germline CDR1 is SEHNR and CDR2 is FQNEAQ (reference sequence). CDR3 length equals 16 residues. The CDR3 nucleotides read TGTGCCAGCAGCCCCCCCGGACAGGGCTCTGGAAACACCATATATTTT. It yields the protein CASSPPGQGSGNTIYF.